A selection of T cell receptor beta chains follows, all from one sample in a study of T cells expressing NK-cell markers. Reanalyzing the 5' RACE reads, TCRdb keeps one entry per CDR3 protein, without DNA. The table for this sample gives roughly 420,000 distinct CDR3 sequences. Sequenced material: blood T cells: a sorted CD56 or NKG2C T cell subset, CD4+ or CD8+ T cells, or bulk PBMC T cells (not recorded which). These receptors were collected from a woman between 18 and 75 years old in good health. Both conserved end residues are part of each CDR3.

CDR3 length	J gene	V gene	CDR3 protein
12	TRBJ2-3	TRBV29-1	CSVEEAGGTQYF
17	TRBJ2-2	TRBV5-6	CASSRILAGENTGELFF
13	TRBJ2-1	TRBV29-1	CSGTSGSYNEQFF
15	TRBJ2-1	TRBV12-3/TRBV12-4	CASRVGQGAYNEQFF
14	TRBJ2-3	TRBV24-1	CATSVGQGADTQYF
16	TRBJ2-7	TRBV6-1	CASSVRTSRLTYEQYF
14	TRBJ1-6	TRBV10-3	CAISDRIYNSPLHF
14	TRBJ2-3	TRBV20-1	CSAREGSITDTQYF
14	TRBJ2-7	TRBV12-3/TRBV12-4	CASTLAGSTTEQYF
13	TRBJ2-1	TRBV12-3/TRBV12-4	CASRPVEGYEQFF
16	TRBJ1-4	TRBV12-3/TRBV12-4	CASSLARGVNNEKLFF
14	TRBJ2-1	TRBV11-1	CASSLRRGNNEQFF